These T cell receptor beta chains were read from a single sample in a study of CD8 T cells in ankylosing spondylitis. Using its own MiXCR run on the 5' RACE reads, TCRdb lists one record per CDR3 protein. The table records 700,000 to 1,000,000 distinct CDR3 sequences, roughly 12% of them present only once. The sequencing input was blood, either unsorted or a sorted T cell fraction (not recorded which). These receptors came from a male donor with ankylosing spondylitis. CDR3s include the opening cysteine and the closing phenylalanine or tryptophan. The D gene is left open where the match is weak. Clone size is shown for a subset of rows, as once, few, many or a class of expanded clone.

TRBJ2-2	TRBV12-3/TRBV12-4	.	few	TGTGCCAGCAGTTTCAGCGGCTGGACCGGGGAGCTGTTTTTT	CASSFSGWTGELFF
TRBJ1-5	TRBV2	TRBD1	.	TGTGCCACCGGACAGGGAGGGGATCAGCCCCAGCATTTT	CATGQGGDQPQHF
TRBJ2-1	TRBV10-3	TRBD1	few	TGTGCCATCAGAACTACAGGGGATGAGCAGTTCTTC	CAIRTTGDEQFF
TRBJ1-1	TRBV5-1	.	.	TGCGCCAGCGTCAACCCATCAGGGTCGGGTGCTGAAGCTTTCTTT	CASVNPSGSGAEAFF
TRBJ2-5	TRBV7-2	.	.	TGTGCCAGCAGCCCCCCCAGCCGTGAGACCCAGTACTTC	CASSPPSRETQYF
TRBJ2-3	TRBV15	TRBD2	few	TGTGCCACCAGCGTTAGCGGGAGGGGGGAGACGCAGTATTTT	CATSVSGRGETQYF
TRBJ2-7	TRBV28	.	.	TGTGCCAGCAGTTTATCGGGTTGGACTCTCGAGCAGTACTTC	CASSLSGWTLEQYF
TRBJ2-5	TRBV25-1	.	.	TGTGCCAGCAGTGAGGCCCCCGGGCGACAAGAGACCCAGTACTTC	CASSEAPGRQETQYF
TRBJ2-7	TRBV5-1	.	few	TGCGCCAGCAGCTTGGATCCCGTCCGGAGGGCTTACGAGCAGTACTTC	CASSLDPVRRAYEQYF
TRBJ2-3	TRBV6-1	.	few	TGTGCCAGCAGCTCAAATCCCCTCGCGGTTAGCACAGATACGCAGTATTTT	CASSSNPLAVSTDTQYF
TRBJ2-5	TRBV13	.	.	TGTGCCAGCAGCGCCCCGAAGATCCAAGAGACCCAGTACTTC	CASSAPKIQETQYF
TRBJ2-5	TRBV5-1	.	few	TGCGCCAGCAGCTTGGGCCCCCAGACTCTTTATACGGAGACCCAGTACTTC	CASSLGPQTLYTETQYF
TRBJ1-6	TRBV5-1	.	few	TGCGCCAGCAGCCGTGGGGTGACTAATAATTCACCCCTCCACTTT	CASSRGVTNNSPLHF
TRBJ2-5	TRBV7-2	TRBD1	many	TGTGCCAGCAGCCCAGGGGGCCAGGAAGAGACCCAGTACTTC	CASSPGGQEETQYF
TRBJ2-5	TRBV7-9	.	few	TGTGCCAGCAGCCGGGGACTCCCAGGGGTGGAGACCCAGTACTTC	CASSRGLPGVETQYF
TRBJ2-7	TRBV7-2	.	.	TGTGCCAGCAGCTTTATAAGGGCGTCCTACGAGCAGTACTTC	CASSFIRASYEQYF
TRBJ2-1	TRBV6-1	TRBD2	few	TGTGCCAGCAGTGTGGGGACTAGCGGGAGCAATGAGCAGTTCTTC	CASSVGTSGSNEQFF
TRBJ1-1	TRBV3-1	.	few	TGTGCCAGCAGCCAACCTTACTTGAACACTGAAGCTTTCTTT	CASSQPYLNTEAFF
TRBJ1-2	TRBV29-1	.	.	TGCAGCGTCTCTCCACGCTTACACTATGGCTACACCTTC	CSVSPRLHYGYTF
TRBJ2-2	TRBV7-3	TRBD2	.	TGTGCCAGCAGCTTATCCGGGGGGACGCTCGCGAACACCGGGGAGCTGTTTTTT	CASSLSGGTLANTGELFF